One and the same sample provided the 25 T cell receptor beta chains below, sequenced in a study of CD8 T cells in ankylosing spondylitis. Study conclusions and caveats: A motif in TCR beta, a set of several highly homologous variants, appeared characteristic of ankylosing spondylitis blood.

No antigens are known for them. One entry per CDR3 protein results from TCRdb running MiXCR on the 5' RACE reads. The table lists around 490,000 distinct CDR3 sequences, over 4% of them singletons. Sequenced sample: blood, either unsorted or a sorted T cell fraction (not recorded which). Receptors were obtained from a male donor with ankylosing spondylitis.

This chain's CDR3 is CASSPLAGRRYNEQFF. CDR3 nucleotide sequence: TGTGCCAGCAGCCCTCTCGCAGGGCGACGGTACAATGAGCAGTTCTTC. The chain employs TRBV7-9 and TRBJ2-1; a possible D gene is TRBD1 (5 bases). This CDR3 is built from 16 residues. Looked up from germline, CDR1 is SEHNR and CDR2 is FQNEAQ (reference sequence). Trimming shortened V by 5 bases and J by 4 bases, and 18 bases separated the two germline ends. Drawing the rest from reference TRBV7-9 and TRBJ2-1, the complete variable domain is DTGVSQNPRHKITKRGQNVTFRCDPISEHNRLYWYRQTLGQGPEFLTYFQNEAQLEKSRLLSDRFSAERPKGSFSTLEIQRTEQGDSAMYLCASSPLAGRRYNEQFFGPGTRLTVL.

This clonotype was counted at least ten times. The chain has TRBV18 and TRBJ2-5, with 9 bases that match TRBD2. After removal of 6 bases from V and 2 bases from J, the junction contained 7 bases not matched to a gene. The CDR3 has 15 amino acids. Per germline, CDR1 KGHSH and CDR2 LQKENI. CDR3 sequence reads: CASSLGTSSQETQYF. The CDR3 bases are TGTGCCAGCTCTCTAGGGACTAGCTCACAAGAGACCCAGTACTTC.

This clonotype was seen at least ten times. This chain uses TRBV11-2 with TRBJ2-5; D is perhaps TRBD1 or TRBD2 (5 bases each). V shed 10 bases and J shed 4 bases, with 19 bases lying between them. There are 14 residues in the CDR3. The germline CDR1 and CDR2 sequences are SGHAT and FQNNGV. CDR3 nucleotide sequence: TGTGCCACGACCTGGGGGAGATGGGGAGAGACCCAGTACTTC. Translation gives CATTWGRWGETQYF. Full variable domain (outside the CDR3, taken from reference TRBV11-2 and TRBJ2-5): EAGVAQSPRYKIIEKRQSVAFWCNPISGHATLYWYQQILGQGPKLLIQFQNNGVVDDSQLPKDRFSAERLKGVDSTLKIQPAKLEDSAVYLCATTWGRWGETQYFGPGTRLLVL.

The gene calls are TRBV20-1 and TRBJ2-1; D may be TRBD1 (5 bases). Germline CDR1 DFQATT, CDR2 SNEGSKA (reference sequence). The V end lost 3 bases, the J end lost 6 bases, and 9 bases lay between the germline ends. The CDR3 covers 12 residues. Written as DNA, the CDR3 is TGCAGTGCTAGTTGGGGCCCCAATGAGCAGTTCTTC. Translation: CSASWGPNEQFF.

This sequence joins TRBV5-1 and TRBJ1-3; possible D gene TRBD1, 6 bases. Trimming stripped 5 bases from V and 3 bases from J, with 21 bases between. The CDR3 extends over 17 amino acids. CDR1 is SGHRS and CDR2 is YFSETQ in the germline V gene. Written as DNA, the CDR3 is TGCGCCAGCAGACCCGACAGGCGTCATCTCCTTGGAAACACCATATATTTT. Its translation is CASRPDRRHLLGNTIYF.

This clonotype showed up many times. J is TRBJ2-5 and V is TRBV9; D is ambiguous. In germline, CDR1 is SGDLS, CDR2 YYNGEE. Trimming took 2 bases from V and 2 from J, leaving 7 bases between them. There are 13 residues in the CDR3. The CDR3 protein is CASSVYSQETQYF. DNA of the CDR3: TGTGCCAGCAGCGTCTACTCTCAAGAGACCCAGTACTTC.

This clonotype was recorded many times. The genes are TRBV6-5 and TRBJ1-2, with 8 bases fitting TRBD1. The V and J ends lost 4 bases and 9 bases, in that order; junction bases with no gene match: 10. Germline CDR1 MNHEY, CDR2 SVGAGI. This CDR3 contains 14 residues. The CDR3: CASSFYSGQGRYTF. The CDR3 DNA reads TGTGCCAGCAGTTTTTATTCCGGACAGGGACGCTACACCTTC.

This clonotype has a count of ten or more. This chain uses TRBV5-1 with TRBJ1-5, with TRBD1 matching 9 bases. The trim removed 4 bases at V and 7 bases at J, leaving 6 bases unmatched. CDR1 is SGHRS, CDR2 YFSETQ, per germline. The CDR3 is 14 residues long. CDR3 in DNA: TGCGCCAGCAGCATGGGACAGGGAGGGCAGCCCCAGCATTTT. Residues: CASSMGQGGQPQHF.

This clonotype turned up a few times. The DNA for the CDR3 is TGTGCCAGCAGCTTAAGGACAGGGATTTCTGGGGCCAACGTCCTGACTTTC. Translating gives CASSLRTGISGANVLTF. The chain recombines TRBV11-2 with TRBJ2-6, with 8 bases identical to TRBD1. Germline assignment: CDR1 SGHAT and CDR2 FQNNGV. Trimming at V came to 2 bases and at J to 1 base, leaving 4 bases not matched to a gene. The CDR3 sequence is 17 residues long.

This clonotype was found a few times. The V and J genes are TRBV7-9 and TRBJ2-1, with a weak D call TRBD1 (6 bases). The V and J ends lost 0 bases and 2 bases respectively, with 11 bases between them. CDR1 is SEHNR, CDR2 FQNEAQ, per germline (reference sequence). This CDR3 spans 16 amino acids. The CDR3 DNA reads as TGTGCCAGCAGCTTAGCCGGTGGGACACCCTACAATGAGCAGTTCTTC. Protein product: CASSLAGGTPYNEQFF.

This clonotype was picked up many times. The chain recombines TRBV29-1 with TRBJ1-1; D unresolved. Germline V gene sequence: CDR1 SQVTM, CDR2 ANQGSEA. The ends were cut back, 8 bases at V and 1 base at J, with 14 bases in the middle. The CDR3 totals 13 residues. CDR3 amino acids: CSFLRTANTEAFF. The CDR3 DNA sequence: TGCAGCTTCCTTCGGACCGCGAACACTGAAGCTTTCTTT.

This clonotype was counted many times. The V and J genes are TRBV20-1 and TRBJ1-1; 7 bases map to TRBD1. In germline, CDR1 is DFQATT, CDR2 SNEGSKA (reference sequence). V lost 3 bases and J lost 1; bases outside the gene matches: 5. This CDR3 has 14 amino acids. The CDR3 is CSASHRGENTEAFF. CDR3 DNA sequence: TGCAGTGCTAGTCACAGGGGTGAGAACACTGAAGCTTTCTTT.

This clonotype was seen at least ten times. This chain joins TRBV3-1 and TRBJ2-3, with TRBD2 matching 9 bases. The CDR3 covers 14 residues. The V gene's germline CDR1 is LGHDT and CDR2 YNNKEL (reference sequence). Trimming took 3 bases from V and 8 from J; bases not matched to a gene: 6. The CDR3 coding sequence is TGTGCCAGCAGCCAGTCTCTAGCGGGAACTACGCAGTATTTT. This sequence encodes CASSQSLAGTTQYF.

The chain has TRBV9 and TRBJ2-3; 9 bases fit TRBD1. Looked up from germline, CDR1 is SGDLS and CDR2 is YYNGEE. V was pared by 2 bases and J by 4 bases, with 8 bases of the junction left unmatched. The CDR3 loop spans 16 amino acids. CDR3 sequence reads: CASSVRQGVISDTQYF. The CDR3 DNA reads TGTGCCAGCAGCGTGCGACAGGGGGTTATCTCAGATACGCAGTATTTT. The full variable domain, in which reference TRBV9 and TRBJ2-3 provide the parts outside the CDR3, is DSGVTQTPKHLITATGQRVTLRCSPRSGDLSVYWYQQSLDQGLQFLIQYYNGEERAKGNILERFSAQQFPDLHSELNLSSLELGDSALYFCASSVRQGVISDTQYFGPGTRLTVL.

This clonotype has at least ten counts. The CDR3 loop is CASSHLSGRNTGELFF. CDR3 DNA sequence: TGCGCCAGCAGCCACCTTAGCGGGAGGAACACCGGGGAGCTGTTTTTT. The rearrangement uses TRBV4-1 and TRBJ2-2, with TRBD2 identical over 9 bases. V gave up 3 bases and J gave up 1 base; unmatched junction bases: 3. The germline gives CDR1 MGHRA, CDR2 YSYEKL. The CDR3 is 16 residues long.

This clonotype has ten or more counts. This chain links TRBV5-1 with TRBJ2-7; TRBD1 might be the D (6 bases). There are 14 residues in the CDR3. Trimming removed 2 bases from V and 5 bases from J, with 14 bases in between. Germline V gene sequence: CDR1 SGHRS, CDR2 YFSETQ. CDR3 loop: CASSLLTGAHEQYF. CDR3 nucleotides: TGCGCCAGCAGCTTATTGACAGGTGCCCACGAGCAGTACTTC.

This clonotype was seen many times. The chain joins TRBV10-3 to TRBJ1-3; D remains unclear. This CDR3 contains 15 residues. Germline CDR1 reads ENHRY; CDR2 reads SYGVKD. V lost 6 bases to trimming and J lost 0 bases, with 12 bases between them. Here the CDR3 reads CAIRDTVDSGNTIYF. The CDR3, as DNA: TGTGCCATCAGGGATACAGTGGACTCTGGAAACACCATATATTTT.

At least ten counts were recorded for this clonotype. The V and J genes are TRBV27 and TRBJ2-1; 7 bases match TRBD2. The CDR3 spans 21 residues. The germline gives CDR1 MNHEY, CDR2 SMNVEV (reference sequence). The junction had 19 bases not matched to a gene; V was cut back by 2 bases and J by 0 bases. CDR3 in amino acids: CASSLRALAALAYSSYNEQFF. For the CDR3, the DNA is TGTGCCAGCAGTTTAAGGGCCCTAGCGGCCCTCGCCTACAGCTCCTACAATGAGCAGTTCTTC.

This clonotype was recorded at least ten times. J is TRBJ1-2 and V is TRBV5-1; D gene ambiguous. CDR3 length: 13 amino acids. Trimming cost V 0 bases and J 7 bases, with 10 bases left between them. Germline V lookup: CDR1 SGHRS, CDR2 YFSETQ. The CDR3 DNA sequence: TGCGCCAGCAGCTTGGATAGGGTCGTTGGCTACACCTTC. This gives the protein CASSLDRVVGYTF.

The sample holds a few counts of this clonotype. J is TRBJ1-5 and V is TRBV7-2; D not resolved. CDR1 is SGHTA and CDR2 is FQGNSA in the germline V gene. Trimming removed 5 bases at V and 7 bases at J, with 9 bases between. The CDR3 length is 12 residues. This CDR3 is CASSAPRQPQHF. CDR3 bases: TGTGCCAGCAGCGCGCCTCGGCAGCCCCAGCATTTT.

In its sample, this clonotype was seen a few times. The V call is TRBV15, the J call TRBJ2-3; D might be TRBD2 (6 bases). The CDR3 is 13 residues long. From germline, CDR1 is LNHNV and CDR2 YYDKDF (reference sequence). Trimming left V 5 bases short and J 6 bases short, with 12 bases between. The CDR3 protein is CATSPGAPDTQYF. Here the CDR3 DNA reads TGTGCCACCAGCCCGGGAGCCCCCGATACGCAGTATTTT.

This clonotype has only a few counts. The chain has TRBV4-3 and TRBJ2-6, with D possibly TRBD1 on 6 matching bases. Trimming stripped 8 bases from V and 0 bases from J, with 26 bases between. Germline CDR1 is LGHNA and CDR2 is YSLEER. This CDR3 is 20 amino acids long. The CDR3 region is CASSWGLAVLSSSGANVLTF. The CDR3, as DNA: TGCGCCAGCTCTTGGGGGCTAGCTGTTCTCTCCTCCTCTGGGGCCAACGTCCTGACTTTC.

This clonotype came up many times. The V call is TRBV20-1, the J call TRBJ2-1, with D perhaps matching TRBD2 (5 bases). CDR3 size: 15 residues. Trimming left V 6 bases short and J 7 bases short, with 22 bases between. Germline values: CDR1 DFQATT, CDR2 SNEGSKA (reference sequence). For the CDR3, the DNA is TGCAGTGCGGCGGGTGCCGCGCCGAGGAGGAATGAGCAGTTCTTC. Protein: CSAAGAAPRRNEQFF.

The chain employs TRBV2 and TRBJ2-7, with D perhaps matching TRBD2 (6 bases). CDR1 and CDR2 (germline): SNHLY, FYNNEI. Trimming shortened V by 6 bases and J by 4 bases, and 16 bases separated the two germline ends. CDR3 size: 14 residues. This CDR3 reads CASRFEGRLYEQYF. The CDR3 coding sequence is TGTGCCAGCAGGTTTGAGGGGAGGTTGTACGAGCAGTACTTC.

This clonotype was counted many times. The chain links TRBV27 to TRBJ1-2; the D is unclear. Germline CDR1 is MNHEY and CDR2 is SMNVEV (reference sequence). V was shortened by 0 bases and J by 8 bases, with 10 bases between the two germline ends. The CDR3 contains 13 residues. For the CDR3, the DNA is TGTGCCAGCAGTTTATCAGGACTCGGGGGCTACACCTTC. Residues: CASSLSGLGGYTF.